The present T cell receptor (beta chain) was sequenced within a study of glioma-infiltrating T cells (dated by TCRdb to 2016 to 2017). Broadly, across the study: The study sequenced TCR alpha- and beta-chain repertoires from glioma tissue, from non-neoplastic brain tissue and from matched peripheral blood mononuclear cells. Each tissue-infiltrating repertoire was compared with the same patient's peripheral blood repertoire to measure divergence between tissue and blood T-cell populations. Three low-grade glioma patients, several primary glioblastoma patients, and three non-glioma patients who contributed non-neoplastic brain tissue made up the paired cohort. Study-wide conclusions, independent of this receptor: The group comparisons were based on small numbers of patients: three non-neoplastic, three low-grade glioma and about eight glioblastoma patients. Very few CDR3 sequences were found to be shared between tissue and blood, and this scarcity was attributed to high CDR3 diversity and limited sampling. VJ-independent divergence between tissue and blood was below expectation in non-neoplastic patients but above expectation in all gliomas, especially low-grade gliomas.

Looking up the germline V gene (reference sequence) yields CDR1 LGHDT and CDR2 YNNKEL. The germline ends are 13 bases apart after V is trimmed by 4 bases and J by 2 bases. Taken from cysteine to phenylalanine, the CDR3 has 15 residues. Here the CDR3 DNA is all that survives: 45 bases in frame from base 1. This clonotype was picked up many times. Its antigen is still unknown. No base qualities exist here, and no much larger clone lies one base off it. The iRepertoire nested amplicon-rescue multiplex PCR (arm-PCR) platform was used to amplify TCR alpha and beta CDR3 regions from RNA. One-step reverse transcription and amplification used about 95-400 ng of tissue mRNA or PBMC total RNA as input. Following bead purification, Illumina adapters were added through a secondary multiplex PCR, and the libraries were then gel-purified between 200 and 400 bp. Libraries carried internal 6-nucleotide barcodes used for demultiplexing. Sequencing of the libraries was done on an Illumina MiSeq using 2x220 or 2x250 nucleotide paired-end reads. Per the authors' processing: Paired reads were merged with FLASH 1.2.11 and aligned to the GRCh37 human genome with BWA-MEM before extracting TRA and TRB reads. V and J assignment used an IMGT-derived reference of cassette sequences and CDR3 motifs that included pseudogenes. Three-frame translation of reads was performed, and productive CDR3s were defined as those with a C...FGXG motif and no stop codons. Clonotypes were defined as unique combinations of V-J cassette pair and CDR3 amino acid sequence. Hamming distance filtering was applied to reads, with thresholds set by the sequence error rate of each sample in mapped regions. The public reads were reanalyzed by TCRdb: fastp trimming at Q25, MiXCR alignment, in-frame beta chains only. Identical CDR3 proteins give one entry, which carries the most common genes and DNA. TCRdb's processing, not the authors', yielded these V and J calls. This sample lists roughly 200,000 distinct CDR3 sequences; more than 35% were detected once. The ten biggest clones cover roughly 5.2% of the sample.

Sequencing used glioma tissue, nonneoplastic brain tissue, or PBMCs (not recorded which). This TCR came from a human donor with low-grade glioma or glioblastoma, undergoing nonglioma brain surgery, or in good health (not recorded which). The chain is assembled from TRBV3-1 and TRBJ2-3, with TRBD2 as a weak D call on 5 bases. The bases read TGTGCCAGCAGCCTGGGTAGGACTGTCACAGATACGCAGTATTTT. Translated, this gives CASSLGRTVTDTQYF.